Presented here are 20 T cell receptor beta chains from one specimen sequenced in a study of T cells in Graves' hyperthyroidism and ophthalmopathy. Amplified regions were TCR beta CDR3 sequences from RNA transcripts. HTBI primers were employed in a first-round RT-PCR of the TCR CDR3. TCRdb reprocessed the multiplex PCR reads with MiXCR, giving one entry per CDR3 protein. The sample contains more than 300,000 distinct CDR3 sequences, approximately 17% of which appear only once. Sequencing used blood. Receptors were obtained from a man aged 18 to 29 with Graves' ophthalmopathy.

This clonotype was observed many times. The chain combines TRBV6-1 with TRBJ2-3; weak D call: TRBD1 (6 bases). Germline lookup yields CDR1 MNHNS and CDR2 SASEGT. CDR3 length: 14 residues. The V gene lost 6 bases and the J gene lost 4 bases, with 14 bases spanning the gap. The chain's CDR3 is CASSKDRMADTQYF. CDR3 nucleotides: TGTGCCAGCAGCAAGGACAGAATGGCAGATACGCAGTATTTT.

This clonotype showed up just a few times. This chain uses TRBV3-1 with TRBJ1-2; 9 nucleotides match TRBD1. This CDR3 has 14 amino acids. V dropped 6 bases and J dropped 5; count of bases not matched to a gene: 7. Per germline, CDR1 LGHDT and CDR2 YNNKEL (reference sequence). CDR3 in amino acids: CASRLDRGGYGYTF. The CDR3 coding sequence is TGTGCCAGCAGATTGGACAGGGGCGGGTATGGCTACACCTTC.

This clonotype came up a few times. This sequence joins TRBV7-2 and TRBJ2-7; weak D call: TRBD2 (5 bases). Germline CDR1 reads SGHTA; CDR2 reads FQGNSA. The V gene lost 5 bases and the J gene lost 6 bases, with 14 bases spanning the gap. CDR3 size: 13 residues. The CDR3 DNA is TGTGCCAGCAGCCCGGCCACAGCGGTCGAGCAGTACTTC. It encodes CASSPATAVEQYF.

The V and J genes are TRBV2 and TRBJ2-7; tentative D call: TRBD2 (6 bases). The germline CDR1 and CDR2 sequences are SNHLY and FYNNEI. The ends were cut back, 11 bases at V and 2 bases at J, with 10 bases in the middle. CDR3 length: 11 amino acids. CDR3: CAPGGTYEQYF. The CDR3 DNA reads as TGTGCCCCCGGCGGGACCTACGAGCAGTACTTC.

This clonotype has a count of ten or more. The chain combines TRBV5-1 with TRBJ2-4; 7 bases are shared with TRBD1. The CDR3 loop spans 16 amino acids. Trimming at V came to 0 bases and at J to 0 bases, leaving 3 bases not matched to a gene. Germline V gene lookup returns CDR1 SGHRS and CDR2 YFSETQ. In nucleotides, the CDR3 is TGCGCCAGCAGCTTGGAGGGGGCGATAGCCAAAAACATTCAGTACTTC. Translation gives CASSLEGAIAKNIQYF.

This chain connects TRBV24-1 to TRBJ1-2; D gene unclear. V was trimmed by 2 bases and J by 7 bases, leaving 10 bases between them. CDR3 length: 13 amino acids. Germline CDR1 and CDR2: KGHDR and SFDVKD. The CDR3 reads CATSDSDGGGYTF. The DNA for the CDR3 is TGTGCCACCAGTGATTCTGATGGAGGTGGCTACACCTTC.

The CDR3 nucleotides are TGCAGCGTTGAAGATACGAACTACGAGCAGTACTTC. Translated, it gives CSVEDTNYEQYF. The V call is TRBV29-1, the J call TRBJ2-7; D remains unclear. The CDR3 length is 12 residues. Germline loops: CDR1 SQVTM, CDR2 ANQGSEA. The V gene lost 0 bases and the J gene lost 3 bases, with 6 bases spanning the gap.

This clonotype has a handful of counts. The junction departs from germline at one end; a sequencing error may be responsible. This chain uses TRBV11-2 with TRBJ2-3, with 8 positions matching TRBD2. CDR3 length equals 17 residues. CDR1 is SGHAT and CDR2 is FQNNGV in the germline V gene. DNA for the CDR3: TGTGCCGGCAGCTTAACCTCGGGGGGGCCGAACACAGATACGCAGTATTTT. This codes for CAGSLTSGGPNTDTQYF.

Ten or more counts support this clonotype. CDR3 in amino acids: CASIPSGTGGVDEQFF. In nucleotides, the CDR3 is TGTGCCAGCATCCCGTCCGGGACAGGGGGCGTGGATGAGCAGTTCTTC. The chain couples TRBV28 to TRBJ2-1; 12 nucleotides line up with TRBD1. V was clipped by 7 bases and J by 8 bases; unmatched bases: 12. The germline V gene has CDR1 MDHEN and CDR2 SYDVKM. CDR3 length: 16 amino acids.

Many counts were recorded for this clonotype. This rearrangement joins TRBV20-1 to TRBJ2-3, with TRBD2 matching 7 bases. Per germline, CDR1 DFQATT and CDR2 SNEGSKA (reference sequence). The CDR3 is 18 amino acids. With 0 bases clipped from V and 2 bases from J, the junction kept 14 bases outside the gene matches. The CDR3 sequence: CSARDDIPLAAYTDTQYF. DNA of the CDR3: TGCAGTGCTAGAGATGATATCCCCCTAGCGGCTTACACAGATACGCAGTATTTT.

As concerns this clonotype: A much larger clone differs by one base, so this may be a read error. J is TRBJ1-1 and V is TRBV20-1, with no clear D. This CDR3 comprises 12 residues. Germline V gene data show CDR1 as DFQATT and CDR2 as SNEGSKA (reference sequence). The CDR3 spells CSAKRMNTGAFF. The CDR3 nucleotides are TGCAGTGCTAAACGGATGAACACTGGAGCTTTCTTT.

This clonotype was counted only a few times. V is TRBV10-3 and J is TRBJ1-1; no clear D gene. V lost 3 bases and J 5 bases, leaving 16 bases between the germline ends. The CDR3 length is 15 residues. The germline V gene encodes CDR1 ENHRY and CDR2 SYGVKD. The CDR3 DNA sequence: TGTGCCATCAGTGACCGCGGACCCCGAGGAACTGAAGCTTTCTTT. Its protein product is CAISDRGPRGTEAFF.

The chain links TRBV7-9 to TRBJ2-7; TRBD2 matches 15 bases. Unmatched junction bases numbered 8, after V lost 5 bases and J lost 6 bases. The CDR3 contains 16 residues. Germline V CDR1 and CDR2: SEHNR, FQNEAQ (reference sequence). The CDR3 region is CASSGGLAGGMSEQYF. Here the CDR3 DNA reads TGTGCCAGCAGCGGGGGACTAGCGGGGGGTATGAGCGAGCAGTACTTC.

The chain carries TRBV3-1 and TRBJ2-5; D might be TRBD1 or TRBD2, each matching 5 bases. Germline V lookup: CDR1 LGHDT, CDR2 YNNKEL (reference sequence). CDR3 size: 17 residues. Deletions cut 0 bases from V and 1 base from J, with 15 bases between. For the CDR3, the DNA is TGTGCCAGCAGCCAAGATATAGGGGTGGGACGCCAAGAGACCCAGTACTTC. Its protein product is CASSQDIGVGRQETQYF.

This clonotype appeared many times. The chain uses TRBV12-3 or TRBV12-4 and TRBJ2-3, with 7 bases that match TRBD1. V shed 6 bases, J shed 2 bases, and the junction held 5 bases outside the gene matches. The CDR3 totals 14 residues. CDR3 in amino acids: CASRRQGTTDTQYF. The CDR3 DNA follows: TGTGCCAGCAGACGACAGGGTACCACAGATACGCAGTATTTT.

This clonotype was seen at least ten times. This chain links TRBV5-8 with TRBJ2-5, with a tentative D call TRBD2 (5 bases). The V end was cut by 0 bases, the J end by 2 bases, with 11 bases between. The CDR3 extends over 15 amino acids. Germline assignment: CDR1 SGHTS and CDR2 YDEGEE. The CDR3: CASSLAEDSQETQYF. The CDR3 bases are TGTGCCAGCAGCTTGGCCGAGGACTCGCAAGAGACCCAGTACTTC.

V gene TRBV6-1 combines with J gene TRBJ1-4, with 8 positions matching TRBD1. The CDR3 is made up of 15 amino acids. Looked up from germline, CDR1 is MNHNS and CDR2 is SASEGT. Trimming cost V 6 bases and J 4 bases; bases outside gene matches: 7. The CDR3 here is CASRAPGQDNEKLFF. In nucleotides, the CDR3 is TGTGCCAGCAGGGCCCCGGGACAGGATAATGAAAAACTGTTTTTT.

This clonotype has just a few counts. The chain employs TRBV5-1 and TRBJ2-4, with D perhaps TRBD1 (6 bases). This CDR3 spans 16 amino acids. Deletions cut 1 base from V and 1 base from J, with 12 bases between. Germline V gene lookup returns CDR1 SGHRS and CDR2 YFSETQ. The CDR3 reads CASSLKGQSAKNIQYF. The CDR3 DNA sequence: TGCGCCAGCAGCTTGAAGGGACAATCGGCCAAAAACATTCAGTACTTC.

This chain uses TRBV27 with TRBJ2-7, with 14 positions matching TRBD2. V gave up 2 bases and J gave up 5 bases; unmatched junction bases: 8. This CDR3 has 17 residues. Germline CDR1 is MNHEY and CDR2 is SMNVEV (reference sequence). The CDR3: CASSLAGTSGSLHEQYF. The CDR3 nucleotides are TGTGCCAGCAGTTTAGCCGGGACTAGCGGGAGCCTCCACGAGCAGTACTTC.

This clonotype was seen ten or more times. The genes are TRBV3-1 and TRBJ1-3; no definite D call. V was trimmed by 1 base and J by 5 bases, leaving 12 bases between them. In germline, CDR1 is LGHDT, CDR2 YNNKEL (reference sequence). This CDR3 has 15 amino acids. The CDR3 loop reads CASSQAGFERNTIYF. In DNA, the CDR3 is TGTGCCAGCAGCCAAGCGGGGTTCGAACGAAACACCATATATTTT.